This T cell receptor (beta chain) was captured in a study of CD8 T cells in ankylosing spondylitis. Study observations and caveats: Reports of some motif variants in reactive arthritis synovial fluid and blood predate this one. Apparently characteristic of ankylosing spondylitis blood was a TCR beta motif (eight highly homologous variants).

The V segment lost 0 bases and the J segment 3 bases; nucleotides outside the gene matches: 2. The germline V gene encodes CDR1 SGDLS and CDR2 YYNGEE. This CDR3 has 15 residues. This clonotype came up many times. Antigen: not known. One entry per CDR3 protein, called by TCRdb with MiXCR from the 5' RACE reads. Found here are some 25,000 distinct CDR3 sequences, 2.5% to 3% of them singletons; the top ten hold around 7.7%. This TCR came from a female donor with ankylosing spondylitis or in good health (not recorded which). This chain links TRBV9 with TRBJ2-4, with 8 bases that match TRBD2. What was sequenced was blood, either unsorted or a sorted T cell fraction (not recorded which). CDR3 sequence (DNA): TGTGCCAGCAGCGTAGCTGGGACTAGCAAAAACATTCAGTACTTC. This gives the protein CASSVAGTSKNIQYF.